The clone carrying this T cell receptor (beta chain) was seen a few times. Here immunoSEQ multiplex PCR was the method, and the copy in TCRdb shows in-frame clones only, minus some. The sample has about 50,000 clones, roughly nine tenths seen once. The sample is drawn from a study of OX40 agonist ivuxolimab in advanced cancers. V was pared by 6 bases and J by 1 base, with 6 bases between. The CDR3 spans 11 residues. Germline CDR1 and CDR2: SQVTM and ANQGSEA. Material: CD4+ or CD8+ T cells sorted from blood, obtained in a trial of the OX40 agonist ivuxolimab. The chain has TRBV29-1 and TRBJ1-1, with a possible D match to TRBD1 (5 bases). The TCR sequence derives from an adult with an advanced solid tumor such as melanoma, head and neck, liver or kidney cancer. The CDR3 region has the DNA TGCAGCGTACAGGAGAACACTGAAGCTTTCTTT. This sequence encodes CSVQENTEAFF.